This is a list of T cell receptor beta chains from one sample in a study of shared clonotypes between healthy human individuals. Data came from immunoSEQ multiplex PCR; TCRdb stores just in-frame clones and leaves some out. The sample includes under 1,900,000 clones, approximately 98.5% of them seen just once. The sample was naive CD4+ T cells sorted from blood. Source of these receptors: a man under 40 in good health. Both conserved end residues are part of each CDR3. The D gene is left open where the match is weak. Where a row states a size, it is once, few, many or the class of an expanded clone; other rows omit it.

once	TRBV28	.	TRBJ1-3	TGTGCCAGCAGTTTAGTAGGATCCTCTGGAAACACCATATATTTT	CASSLVGSSGNTIYF
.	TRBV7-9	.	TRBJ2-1	TGTGCCAGCACTGTCGGAATATACAATGAGCAGTTCTTC	CASTVGIYNEQFF
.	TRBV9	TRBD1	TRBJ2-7	TGTGCCAGCAGCCCAGATACAGGGGAGTCTTGGTACGAGCAGTACTTC	CASSPDTGESWYEQYF
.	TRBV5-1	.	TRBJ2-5	TGCGCCAGCAGCTTGGGACAGGCCCAAGAGACCCAGTACTTC	CASSLGQAQETQYF
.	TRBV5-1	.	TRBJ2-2	TGCGCCAGCGCCCCGCGGGGGCGGAACACCGGGGAGCTGTTTTTT	CASAPRGRNTGELFF
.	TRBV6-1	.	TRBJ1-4	TGTGCCAGCAGTGAACAGGCGGCTTTTAATGAAAAACTGTTTTTT	CASSEQAAFNEKLFF
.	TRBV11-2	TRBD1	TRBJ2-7	TGTGCCAGCAGCTTAGTTCGGACAGGGGGCGAGCAGTACTTC	CASSLVRTGGEQYF
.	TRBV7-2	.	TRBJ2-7	TGTGCCAGCAGCCCACAAGCGGGTGGACCCTACGAGCAGTACTTC	CASSPQAGGPYEQYF
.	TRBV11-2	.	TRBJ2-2	TGTGCCAGCAGCTTAAGGGGCCTCCCCAACACCGGGGAGCTGTTTTTT	CASSLRGLPNTGELFF
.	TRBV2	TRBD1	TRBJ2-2	TGTGCCAGCAGTTGGGACAGGAACACCGGGGAGCTGTTTTTT	CASSWDRNTGELFF
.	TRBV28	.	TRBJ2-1	TGTGCCACCAATGGTTACCGTAGGAACAATGAGCAGTTCTTC	CATNGYRRNNEQFF
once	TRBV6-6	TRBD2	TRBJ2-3	TGTGCCAGCACTTGGACTAGCGGGAGGGCCCCAGATACGCAGTATTTT	CASTWTSGRAPDTQYF
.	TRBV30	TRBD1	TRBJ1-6	TGTGCCTGGAGTCCAGGGGGGAATTCACCCCTCCACTTT	CAWSPGGNSPLHF
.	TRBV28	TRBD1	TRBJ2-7	TGTGCCAGCAACCCCAACGACAGGGGATTCTACGAGCAGTACTTC	CASNPNDRGFYEQYF
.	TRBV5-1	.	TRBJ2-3	TGCGCCAGCAGCTTGTCCAAAAGCACAGATACGCAGTATTTT	CASSLSKSTDTQYF
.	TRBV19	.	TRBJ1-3	TGTGCCAGTAGTCCAGGTCACTCTGGAAACACCATATATTTT	CASSPGHSGNTIYF
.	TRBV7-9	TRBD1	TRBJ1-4	TGTGCCAGCAGCTTAGCGTTGGGGACAGGGGCTGAAAAACTGTTTTTT	CASSLALGTGAEKLFF
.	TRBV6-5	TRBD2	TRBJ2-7	TGTGCCAGCAGTCGGCGAACTAGCGAACACGAGCAGTACTTC	CASSRRTSEHEQYF
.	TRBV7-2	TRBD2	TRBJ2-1	TGTGCCAGCAGCGAACACGGGACTAGGTTCGTTGAGCAGTTCTTC	CASSEHGTRFVEQFF
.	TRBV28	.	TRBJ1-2	TGTGCCAGCAGCACCGGGACAAGGAACTATGGCTACACCTTC	CASSTGTRNYGYTF